This passage covers 32 T cell receptor beta chains from one sample sequenced in a study of identifying expanded T cells in peripheral blood. Produced via immunoSEQ multiplex PCR; TCRdb's table is partial and in-frame only. Of about 100,000 clones in the sample, around 89% were seen once. What was sequenced was blood. Receptors originate from a person aged 18-69 years in good health.

This chain links TRBV7-9 with TRBJ1-4; D is undetermined. The V end was cut by 5 bases, the J end by 8 bases, with 18 bases between. CDR3 length: 15 amino acids. Germline V gives CDR1 SEHNR, CDR2 FQNEAQ (reference sequence). CDR3 amino acids: CASSPSWGSQEKLFF. CDR3 sequence (DNA): TGTGCCAGCAGCCCAAGTTGGGGTTCTCAGGAAAAACTGTTTTTT. Filled out from reference TRBV7-9 and TRBJ1-4, the complete variable domain reads DTGVSQNPRHKITKRGQNVTFRCDPISEHNRLYWYRQTLGQGPEFLTYFQNEAQLEKSRLLSDRFSAERPKGSFSTLEIQRTEQGDSAMYLCASSPSWGSQEKLFFGSGTQLSVL.

The chain carries TRBV11-2 and TRBJ2-2, with a tentative D call TRBD1 (6 bases). CDR1 is SGHAT and CDR2 is FQNNGV in the germline V gene. The CDR3 totals 14 residues. Trimming took off 9 bases at V and 0 bases at J, with 11 bases between the two ends. The CDR3 spells CASRRTANTGELFF. The CDR3 nucleotides read TGTGCCAGTAGACGGACAGCGAACACCGGGGAGCTGTTTTTT. The variable domain in full, with the rest retrieved from reference TRBV11-2 and TRBJ2-2, is EAGVAQSPRYKIIEKRQSVAFWCNPISGHATLYWYQQILGQGPKLLIQFQNNGVVDDSQLPKDRFSAERLKGVDSTLKIQPAKLEDSAVYLCASRRTANTGELFFGEGSRLTVL.

J is TRBJ2-7 and V is TRBV21-1; the table assigns TRBD2, which was not confirmed against the DNA. TRBV21-1 is labeled a pseudogene. CDR3 length: 12 amino acids. CDR3 sequence reads: CASSHAGNEQYF. The CDR3 DNA sequence: TGTGCCAGCAGCCATGCGGGGAACGAGCAGTACTTC.

The chain uses TRBV5-1 and TRBJ2-7, with D possibly TRBD1 on 6 matching bases. CDR1 and CDR2 (germline): SGHRS, YFSETQ. The CDR3 runs to 15 residues. V lost 3 bases and J 6 bases, leaving 19 bases between the germline ends. In DNA form, the CDR3 reads TGCGCCAGCAGCTCTCGACAGGATTCCGCCGGCGAGCAGTACTTC. This sequence encodes CASSSRQDSAGEQYF.

V and J are TRBV11-2 and TRBJ2-2; 8 bases map to TRBD1. V lost 1 base to trimming and J lost 7 bases; unmatched junction nucleotides: 11. The V gene's germline CDR1 is SGHAT and CDR2 FQNNGV. CDR3 length equals 17 residues. The CDR3 DNA reads as TGTGCCAGCAGCTTAGTAGTTGGACAGGGCTCCTTCGGGGAGCTGTTTTTT. Encoded protein: CASSLVVGQGSFGELFF.

V is TRBV7-2 and J is TRBJ1-5; D possibly corresponds to TRBD1 (5 bases). The CDR3 totals 17 residues. Germline assignment: CDR1 SGHTA and CDR2 FQGNSA. V lost 0 bases and J lost 7, with 19 bases in between. The CDR3 coding sequence is TGTGCCAGCAGCTTAGCCGGCGGGGGTAGGACCGGGCAGCCCCAGCATTTT. Amino acids: CASSLAGGGRTGQPQHF.

V and J are TRBV7-9 and TRBJ2-2; 10 bases fit TRBD2. Germline CDR1 SEHNR, CDR2 FQNEAQ (reference sequence). CDR3 length: 17 amino acids. V was pared by 2 bases and J by 6 bases, with 9 bases of the junction left unmatched. CDR3 nucleotide sequence: TGTGCCAGCAGCTTAAATCTACTAGCGGGGACCTCCGGGGAGCTGTTTTTT. It yields the protein CASSLNLLAGTSGELFF.

The V call is TRBV4-1, the J call TRBJ2-1, with D tentatively TRBD2 (7 bases). V shed 0 bases and J shed 7 bases, with 16 bases lying between them. Germline V gives CDR1 MGHRA, CDR2 YSYEKL. CDR3 length: 16 amino acids. Here the CDR3 reads CASSQDKGGGRNEQFF. The CDR3 DNA sequence: TGCGCCAGCAGCCAAGATAAGGGGGGGGGCCGGAATGAGCAGTTCTTC.

The chain uses TRBV10-3 and TRBJ2-3; 9 bases align to TRBD2. The length of the CDR3 is 17 residues. V lost 2 bases to trimming and J lost 5 bases; unmatched junction nucleotides: 11. Germline CDR1 and CDR2: ENHRY and SYGVKD. CDR3 nucleotides: TGTGCCATCAGTGAGGTCGCGGCGGGGGGGCCTTTAGATACGCAGTATTTT. Translating gives CAISEVAAGGPLDTQYF.

V and J are TRBV5-6 and TRBJ1-1; D is ambiguous. The germline CDR1 and CDR2 sequences are SGHDT and YYEEEE. The germline V and J ends were trimmed by 4 bases and 2 bases, with 12 bases remaining between them. The CDR3 length is 14 residues. CDR3 bases: TGTGCCAGCAGCGGCGGGGTAAGAAACACTGAAGCTTTCTTT. It encodes CASSGGVRNTEAFF.

The rearrangement uses TRBV25-1 and TRBJ1-3; 10 nucleotides align to TRBD1. From germline, CDR1 is MGHDK and CDR2 SYGVNS. This CDR3 contains 14 residues. With 2 bases clipped from V and 8 bases from J, the junction kept 3 bases outside the gene matches. CDR3 sequence (DNA): TGTGCCAGCAGTGAAAGACAGGGGGCAGACACCATATATTTT. It yields the protein CASSERQGADTIYF.

The chain couples TRBV5-3 to TRBJ1-2, with 10 bases lining up with TRBD1. TRBV5-3 is flagged as an ORF with uncertain function. V dropped 0 bases and J dropped 7; count of bases not matched to a gene: 15. The CDR3 is 18 amino acids. CDR3 residues: CARSLGGSGTGAYCGYTF. In nucleotides, the CDR3 is TGTGCCAGAAGCTTGGGGGGCTCAGGGACAGGGGCTTACTGTGGCTACACCTTC.

V is TRBV5-5 and J is TRBJ2-7, with D tentatively TRBD2 (6 bases). There are 14 residues in the CDR3. The V end was cut by 5 bases, the J end by 3 bases, with 15 bases between. Germline CDR1 reads SGHKS; CDR2 reads YYEKEE (reference sequence). CDR3 sequence reads: CASRLAGGGYEQYF. CDR3 sequence (DNA): TGTGCCAGCAGACTGGCCGGGGGAGGCTACGAGCAGTACTTC.

This chain uses TRBV7-8 with TRBJ2-1; 13 bases are a match to TRBD2. This CDR3 is 19 amino acids long. The trim removed 2 bases at V and 0 bases at J, leaving 7 bases unmatched. Germline V gene lookup returns CDR1 SGHVS and CDR2 FQNEAQ. The CDR3 is CASSLRLAGGHFSYNEQFF. In nucleotides, the CDR3 is TGTGCCAGCAGCTTAAGACTAGCGGGGGGCCATTTCTCCTACAATGAGCAGTTCTTC.

The CDR3 bases are TGTGCCAGCAGCCAACCACAAGGGACGGACCAAGGGTGGCAGTTCTTC. This sequence encodes CASSQPQGTDQGWQFF. The chain joins TRBV4-2 to TRBJ2-1; D possibly uses TRBD1 or TRBD2 (5 bases each). The CDR3 consists of 16 residues. V was shortened by 2 bases and J by 12 bases, with 23 bases between the two germline ends. Per the germline V gene, CDR1 is LGHNA and CDR2 is YNFKEQ.

This chain connects TRBV11-1 to TRBJ2-1; D not resolved. Per the germline V gene, CDR1 is SGHAT and CDR2 is FQDESV (reference sequence). The CDR3 runs to 14 residues. V was pared by 5 bases and J by 12 bases, with 20 bases between. The CDR3 region has the DNA TGTGCCAGCAGCGCCATCCCGTCGGACCAGACGCAGTTCTTC. Protein product: CASSAIPSDQTQFF.

The table lists this clone with a few counts. The chain is built from TRBV19 and TRBJ1-5; tentatively, D is TRBD1 (5 bases). The CDR3 has 14 residues. V gave up 4 bases and J gave up 5 bases, with 12 bases separating them. Looked up from germline, CDR1 is LNHDA and CDR2 is SQIVND (reference sequence). CDR3: CASSTGRVYQPQHF. DNA of the CDR3: TGTGCCAGTAGTACCGGCAGGGTGTATCAGCCCCAGCATTTT. Supplemented by reference TRBV19 and TRBJ1-5, the full variable domain reads DGGITQSPKYLFRKEGQNVTLSCEQNLNHDAMYWYRQDPGQGLRLIYYSQIVNDFQKGDIAEGYSVSREKKESFPLTVTSAQKNPTAFYLCASSTGRVYQPQHFGDGTRLSIL.

The CDR3 bases are TGTGCCAGCAGTCCCGGATTAACCGGGGAGCTGTTTTTT. As protein: CASSPGLTGELFF. The chain links TRBV7-2 to TRBJ2-2; the D is unclear. With 6 bases removed from V and 5 bases from J, the gap between germline ends came to 10 bases. The CDR3 runs 13 residues. The germline CDR1 and CDR2 sequences are SGHTA and FQGNSA. The variable domain in full, completed from reference TRBV7-2 and TRBJ2-2, reads GAGVSQSPSNKVTEKGKDVELRCDPISGHTALYWYRQSLGQGLEFLIYFQGNSAPDKSGLPSDRFSAERTGGSVSTLTIQRTQQEDSAVYLCASSPGLTGELFFGEGSRLTVL.

This chain connects TRBV11-2 to TRBJ2-5; TRBD2 aligns across 10 bases. Germline V CDR1 and CDR2: SGHAT, FQNNGV. The length of the CDR3 is 16 residues. V was pared by 2 bases and J by 5 bases, with 8 bases of the junction left unmatched. CDR3 in amino acids: CASSLLAGDRWETQYF. CDR3 nucleotide sequence: TGTGCCAGCAGCTTACTAGCGGGGGACCGGTGGGAGACCCAGTACTTC. The variable domain in full, completed from reference TRBV11-2 and TRBJ2-5, reads EAGVAQSPRYKIIEKRQSVAFWCNPISGHATLYWYQQILGQGPKLLIQFQNNGVVDDSQLPKDRFSAERLKGVDSTLKIQPAKLEDSAVYLCASSLLAGDRWETQYFGPGTRLLVL.

V is TRBV5-4 and J is TRBJ1-2, with 9 positions matching TRBD1. Germline CDR1 SGHNT, CDR2 YYREEE (reference sequence). CDR3 length: 15 residues. With 3 bases clipped from V and 8 bases from J, the junction kept 11 bases outside the gene matches. CDR3 amino acids: CASSSSRDREGGYTF. For the CDR3, the DNA is TGTGCCAGCAGCTCATCGCGGGACAGGGAAGGAGGCTACACCTTC.

CDR3 coding DNA: TGTGCCAGCAGCGGACTAGCGGGGGCCTTCTACGAGCAGTACTTC. The encoded protein is CASSGLAGAFYEQYF. V usage is TRBV6-5 and J usage is TRBJ2-7; 13 bases match TRBD2. Germline V gene lookup returns CDR1 MNHEY and CDR2 SVGAGI. CDR3 length equals 15 residues. Trimming took 6 bases from V and 3 from J; bases not matched to a gene: 5.

This chain joins TRBV18 and TRBJ2-4; 7 positions match TRBD2. From germline, CDR1 is KGHSH and CDR2 LQKENI. The CDR3 runs 13 residues. J was trimmed by 8 bases and V by 6 bases; bases with no gene match: 7. This CDR3 reads CASSPAGVDIQYF. CDR3 sequence (DNA): TGTGCCAGCTCGCCGGCGGGGGTAGACATTCAGTACTTC.

The gene calls are TRBV18 and TRBJ2-1, with D tentatively TRBD2 (7 bases). This CDR3 contains 15 residues. The germline V gene has CDR1 KGHSH and CDR2 LQKENI. The V end was cut by 3 bases, the J end by 5 bases, with 14 bases between. The DNA for the CDR3 is TGTGCCAGCTCACCGTTAGGGGGGGCGGACAATGAGCAGTTCTTC. It yields the protein CASSPLGGADNEQFF.

The rearrangement links TRBV4-3 to TRBJ1-4, with D possibly matching TRBD1 (6 bases). In germline, CDR1 is LGHNA, CDR2 YSLEER. Trimming took off 0 bases at V and 5 bases at J, with 10 bases between the two ends. The CDR3 spans 15 residues. CDR3 DNA: TGCGCCAGCAGCCAAGATGGGACAAGAAATGAAAAACTGTTTTTT. Residues: CASSQDGTRNEKLFF.

The gene calls are TRBV10-3 and TRBJ2-1; weak D call: TRBD2 (6 bases). The germline CDR1 and CDR2 sequences are ENHRY and SYGVKD. This CDR3 has 17 amino acids. With 4 bases removed from V and 4 bases from J, the gap between germline ends came to 20 bases. CDR3 amino acids: CAISAPRGNLRYNEQFF. The CDR3 nucleotides are TGTGCCATCAGTGCACCGCGGGGTAACTTAAGGTACAATGAGCAGTTCTTC.

In its sample, this clone was seen once. The chain's CDR3 is CASSTTGAVATNEKLFF. The CDR3 DNA sequence: TGTGCCAGCAGTACGACAGGGGCGGTTGCAACTAATGAAAAACTGTTTTTT. The V and J genes are TRBV27 and TRBJ1-4; 8 nucleotides agree with TRBD1. The CDR3 spans 17 residues. Germline V gene sequence: CDR1 MNHEY, CDR2 SMNVEV (reference sequence). Trimming removed 5 bases from V and 0 bases from J; junction bases left unmatched: 8.

In its sample, this clone was seen once. The CDR3 is CASSQSKARGYTEAFF. In DNA, the CDR3 is TGTGCCAGCAGCCAAAGCAAAGCGAGGGGCTACACTGAAGCTTTCTTT. The J gene is TRBJ1-1, the V gene TRBV7-9; D may be TRBD1 (5 bases). CDR1 is SEHNR, CDR2 FQNEAQ, per germline (reference sequence). The CDR3 is made up of 16 amino acids. The V end lost 5 bases, the J end lost 3 bases, and 19 bases lay between the germline ends. The whole variable domain, remainder taken from reference TRBV7-9 and TRBJ1-1, is DTGVSQNPRHKITKRGQNVTFRCDPISEHNRLYWYRQTLGQGPEFLTYFQNEAQLEKSRLLSDRFSAERPKGSFSTLEIQRTEQGDSAMYLCASSQSKARGYTEAFFGQGTRLTVV.

This chain joins TRBV20-1 and TRBJ2-7, with 7 bases identical to TRBD2. Germline CDR1 and CDR2: DFQATT and SNEGSKA (reference sequence). Trimming at V came to 7 bases and at J to 3 bases, leaving 3 bases not matched to a gene. This CDR3 is 11 amino acids long. The CDR3 nucleotides are TGCAGTGGGGGGGGATTCTACGAGCAGTACTTC. It codes for CSGGGFYEQYF.

The CDR3 coding sequence is TGTGCCAGCAGCAAAGGCAGGGAGGGGGTAGGACAAGAGACCCAGTACTTC. It yields the protein CASSKGREGVGQETQYF. The chain recombines TRBV21-1 with TRBJ2-5; the table assigns TRBD2, which was not confirmed against the DNA. TRBV21-1 is marked as a pseudogene. CDR3 length: 17 residues.

The chain joins TRBV19 to TRBJ2-7, with 8 nucleotides matching TRBD2. The germline V gene has CDR1 LNHDA and CDR2 SQIVND (reference sequence). The CDR3 covers 15 residues. The ends lost 6 bases at V and 0 bases at J; junction bases unmatched: 7. The CDR3 DNA follows: TGTGCCAGTAGCGCCGCCGGGACTAGCTCCTACGAGCAGTACTTC. Protein product: CASSAAGTSSYEQYF.

The chain links TRBV9 to TRBJ2-7; 7 bases are shared with TRBD2. CDR1 SGDLS and CDR2 YYNGEE come from the germline V gene. The CDR3 contains 15 residues. The J segment lost 5 bases and the V segment lost 2 bases, leaving 10 bases of the junction unmatched. The CDR3: CASSVGGNSHHEQYF. For the CDR3, the DNA is TGTGCCAGCAGCGTCGGGGGGAACTCCCACCACGAGCAGTACTTC.

The V and J genes are TRBV2 and TRBJ1-1, with D possibly TRBD1 on 6 matching bases. Germline CDR1 reads SNHLY; CDR2 reads FYNNEI. The V end was cut by 6 bases, the J end by 0 bases, with 11 bases between. This CDR3 region has 14 residues. CDR3 sequence reads: CASSEQGVNTEAFF. The DNA for the CDR3 is TGTGCCAGCAGCGAACAGGGCGTGAACACTGAAGCTTTCTTT. Full variable domain (remainder filled in from reference TRBV2 and TRBJ1-1): EPEVTQTPSHQVTQMGQEVILRCVPISNHLYFYWYRQILGQKVEFLVSFYNNEISEKSEIFDDQFSVERPDGSNFTLKIRSTKLEDSAMYFCASSEQGVNTEAFFGQGTRLTVV.